In its sample, the clone carrying this T cell receptor (beta chain) was seen a few times. This record comes from a study of T-cell reconstitution after alpha-beta-depleted transplantation in children. Unique molecular identifiers were incorporated into the prepared TCRbeta library. TCRdb independently ran MiXCR on the PCR reads; one entry per CDR3 protein. The profile shows some 640,000 distinct CDR3 sequences, around 16% of them singletons. The CDR3 is 16 residues long. V gave up 5 bases and J gave up 0 bases; unmatched junction bases: 8. CDR1 SEHNR and CDR2 FQNEAQ come from the germline V gene (reference sequence).

The clonotype comes from a human donor who donated a stem cell graft to a child with acute myeloid leukemia. The J gene is TRBJ2-3, the V gene TRBV7-9; 7 bases map to TRBD1. The source material was PBMCs from the stem cell graft donor, sampled from the stem cell graft. The CDR3 here is CASSANRGPSTDTQYF. CDR3 DNA sequence: TGTGCCAGCAGCGCCAACAGGGGACCAAGCACAGATACGCAGTATTTT.